A single sample gave rise to the 24 T cell receptor beta chains below, sequenced in a study of cytomegalovirus exposure and HLA in healthy donors. In the PCR, 60 Vbeta and 13 Jbeta primers were used. The protocol was immunoSEQ multiplex PCR, while the TCRdb copy is restricted to in-frame clones and leaves out a portion. The sample has 35,000 to 45,000 clones, roughly half seen once; the top ten hold 12%. The sequencing sample was made of PBMCs. The receptor set was obtained from a human donor in good health.

V usage is TRBV7-2 and J usage is TRBJ1-3, with D uncertain. The CDR3 is 13 amino acids. Trimming removed 5 bases at V and 4 bases at J, with 9 bases between. CDR1 is SGHTA and CDR2 is FQGNSA in the germline V gene. The DNA of the CDR3 is TGTGCCAGCAGCCCTCTACGGGGAAACACCATATATTTT. Residues: CASSPLRGNTIYF.

This clone was observed a handful of times. J is TRBJ1-1 and V is TRBV19; D unresolved. Trimming pared 10 bases from V and 0 bases from J, leaving 18 bases between. Germline V gives CDR1 LNHDA, CDR2 SQIVND (reference sequence). The CDR3 totals 15 residues. The DNA of the CDR3 is TGTGCCACCCAACTCGGGGATATTATGAACACTGAAGCTTTCTTT. Its protein product is CATQLGDIMNTEAFF. Using reference TRBV19 and TRBJ1-1 for the parts outside the CDR3, the full variable domain is DGGITQSPKYLFRKEGQNVTLSCEQNLNHDAMYWYRQDPGQGLRLIYYSQIVNDFQKGDIAEGYSVSREKKESFPLTVTSAQKNPTAFYLCATQLGDIMNTEAFFGQGTRLTVV.

The genes are TRBV6-1 and TRBJ1-2; unclear D gene. CDR3 length equals 14 residues. Germline-derived CDR1 and CDR2 are MNHNS and SASEGT. Trimming shortened V by 3 bases and J by 1 base, and 9 bases separated the two germline ends. CDR3 region: CASSETRVNYGYTF. CDR3 coding DNA: TGTGCCAGCAGTGAGACGAGGGTTAACTATGGCTACACCTTC.

This clone has more than one count but fewer than ten. This sequence joins TRBV9 and TRBJ2-1; 7 positions match TRBD1. The CDR3 has 13 residues. CDR1 and CDR2 (germline): SGDLS, YYNGEE. Trimming removed 3 bases from V and 9 bases from J; junction bases left unmatched: 6. CDR3 bases: TGTGCCAGCAGCGGGCATACAGGGGTTGAGCAGTTCTTC. This codes for CASSGHTGVEQFF.

The CDR3 here is CASSLAPGEGEQYF. The CDR3 DNA is TGTGCCAGCAGCTTAGCGCCGGGGGAAGGGGAGCAGTACTTC. The chain joins TRBV7-6 to TRBJ2-7; D may be TRBD2 (6 bases). V lost 0 bases and J 7 bases, leaving 13 bases between the germline ends. The CDR3 runs to 14 residues. The germline V gene encodes CDR1 SGHVS and CDR2 FNYEAQ.

The V call is TRBV10-3, the J call TRBJ2-1, with 14 bases aligning to TRBD2. CDR3 length: 17 amino acids. Per the germline V gene, CDR1 is ENHRY and CDR2 is SYGVKD. The trim removed 6 bases at V and 2 bases at J, leaving 6 bases unmatched. The CDR3 loop is CAIRRGLAGGPYNEQFF. CDR3 coding DNA: TGTGCCATCAGAAGAGGACTAGCGGGAGGCCCCTACAATGAGCAGTTCTTC.

The chain has TRBV4-3 and TRBJ1-1; D gene unclear. The V gene lost 0 bases and the J gene lost 4 bases, with 12 bases spanning the gap. Germline V gene data show CDR1 as LGHNA and CDR2 as YSLEER. The CDR3 covers 15 residues. The CDR3 loop is CASSQDNAPGTEAFF. The CDR3, as DNA: TGCGCCAGCAGCCAAGACAACGCGCCGGGCACTGAAGCTTTCTTT.

The chain uses TRBV19 and TRBJ1-5; 7 nucleotides agree with TRBD1. The CDR3 consists of 13 residues. The V gene end was trimmed by 4 bases and the J gene end by 6 bases; junction bases not matched to a gene: 3. Per germline, CDR1 LNHDA and CDR2 SQIVND (reference sequence). CDR3 loop: CASSRQGGQPQHF. The CDR3 DNA follows: TGTGCCAGTAGTAGACAGGGAGGTCAGCCCCAGCATTTT.

V gene TRBV28 combines with J gene TRBJ1-2, with D perhaps matching TRBD1 (6 bases). With 6 bases removed from V and 3 bases from J, the gap between germline ends came to 11 bases. Germline V gene lookup returns CDR1 MDHEN and CDR2 SYDVKM. The CDR3 runs to 13 residues. The CDR3: CASRPAGDYGYTF. The CDR3 nucleotides read TGTGCCAGCAGGCCAGCAGGGGACTATGGCTACACCTTC.

This chain links TRBV28 with TRBJ1-3; 7 bases are a match to TRBD1. CDR3 length: 16 residues. Germline trimming cut 7 bases from V and 4 bases from J; bases unmatched to any gene: 13. The germline CDR1 and CDR2 sequences are MDHEN and SYDVKM. The CDR3 DNA follows: TGTGCCAGCAACAAAGGGGGCCGTCTTGGAGGAAACACCATATATTTT. It yields the protein CASNKGGRLGGNTIYF. Full variable domain (rest looked up from reference TRBV28 and TRBJ1-3): DVKVTQSSRYLVKRTGEKVFLECVQDMDHENMFWYRQDPGLGLRLIYFSYDVKMKEKGDIPEGYSVSREKKERFSLILESASTNQTSMYLCASNKGGRLGGNTIYFGEGSWLTVV.

The chain couples TRBV30 to TRBJ1-4; D ambiguous. Germline V gene data show CDR1 as GTSNPN and CDR2 as SVGIG (reference sequence). With 2 bases removed from V and 7 bases from J, the gap between germline ends came to 14 bases. This CDR3 spans 14 amino acids. CDR3 loop: CAWSLGGDGEKLFF. The CDR3 DNA reads as TGTGCCTGGAGTCTCGGTGGAGACGGTGAAAAACTGTTTTTT.

The chain is built from TRBV19 and TRBJ2-3; TRBD1 might be the D (7 bases). Germline lookup yields CDR1 LNHDA and CDR2 SQIVND (reference sequence). The CDR3 has 15 amino acids. The V end lost 4 bases, the J end lost 0 bases, and 11 bases lay between the germline ends. CDR3 protein: CASSTGDSSTDTQYF. In DNA, the CDR3 is TGTGCCAGTAGTACGGGGGACAGTAGCACAGATACGCAGTATTTT. Looking up the rest from reference TRBV19 and TRBJ2-3 gives the full variable domain: DGGITQSPKYLFRKEGQNVTLSCEQNLNHDAMYWYRQDPGQGLRLIYYSQIVNDFQKGDIAEGYSVSREKKESFPLTVTSAQKNPTAFYLCASSTGDSSTDTQYFGPGTRLTVL.

The chain has TRBV7-2 and TRBJ1-5, with unresolved D. V dropped 0 bases and J dropped 2 bases, with 5 bases sitting between them. Germline V gene sequence: CDR1 SGHTA, CDR2 FQGNSA. The CDR3 is made up of 14 amino acids. CDR3 in amino acids: CASSLAQGNQPQHF. The CDR3 DNA sequence: TGTGCCAGCAGCTTAGCCCAGGGCAATCAGCCCCAGCATTTT.

A few counts support this clone. The rearrangement joins TRBV10-3 to TRBJ1-6; 9 nucleotides line up with TRBD1. Trimming removed 4 bases from V and 8 bases from J; junction bases left unmatched: 3. CDR1 and CDR2 (germline): ENHRY, SYGVKD. The CDR3 loop spans 14 amino acids. CDR3 protein: CAISGWTGDSPLHF. CDR3 DNA: TGTGCCATCAGTGGGTGGACAGGGGATTCACCCCTCCACTTT.

This clone has a single count. J is TRBJ2-2 and V is TRBV27, with a possible D match to TRBD1 (5 bases). CDR1 is MNHEY and CDR2 is SMNVEV in the germline V gene (reference sequence). Trimming cost V 6 bases and J 2 bases, with 16 bases left between them. This CDR3 spans 16 amino acids. The CDR3 DNA reads as TGTGCCAGCAGCCTTGAACAGGTGCCTAACACCGGGGAGCTGTTTTTT. This codes for CASSLEQVPNTGELFF.

The rearrangement joins TRBV5-1 to TRBJ1-1; D uncertain. This CDR3 spans 15 amino acids. Germline CDR1 reads SGHRS; CDR2 reads YFSETQ. Trimming removed 0 bases from V and 1 base from J, with 10 bases in between. CDR3 DNA sequence: TGCGCCAGCAGCTTGGTGGTACAGAAGAACACTGAAGCTTTCTTT. Its translation is CASSLVVQKNTEAFF.

The chain links TRBV7-2 to TRBJ2-7; 7 bases are shared with TRBD2. With 5 bases clipped from V and 3 bases from J, the junction kept 10 bases outside the gene matches. CDR3 length: 15 residues. Germline values: CDR1 SGHTA, CDR2 FQGNSA. The CDR3 spells CASSPRGLADYEQYF. CDR3 coding DNA: TGTGCCAGCAGCCCCCGAGGGCTAGCGGACTACGAGCAGTACTTC.

This clone was seen a few times. The rearrangement links TRBV7-8 to TRBJ2-5; D is unclear. The V end lost 7 bases, the J end lost 7 bases, and 7 bases lay between the germline ends. Germline-derived CDR1 and CDR2 are SGHVS and FQNEAQ. The CDR3 has 10 amino acids. CDR3 sequence: CASTPGTQYF. The DNA of the CDR3 is TGTGCCAGCACCCCGGGGACCCAGTACTTC.

The V and J genes are TRBV15 and TRBJ1-2, with 10 nucleotides matching TRBD1. The CDR3 is made up of 14 amino acids. V dropped 2 bases and J dropped 8; count of bases not matched to a gene: 5. Looked up from germline, CDR1 is LNHNV and CDR2 is YYDKDF (reference sequence). As DNA, the CDR3 is TGTGCCACCAGCAGAAGGGACAGGGGAAGCGGCTACACCTTC. Protein product: CATSRRDRGSGYTF.

The chain has TRBV5-8 and TRBJ2-3; D perhaps matches TRBD1 (6 bases). The germline gives CDR1 SGHTS, CDR2 YDEGEE. V was pared by 4 bases and J by 0 bases, with 9 bases between. This CDR3 has 14 residues. In nucleotides, the CDR3 is TGTGCCAGCAGCCCCGACAGGAGCACAGATACGCAGTATTTT. It specifies CASSPDRSTDTQYF.

This clone was seen only a few times. The chain has TRBV6-6 and TRBJ2-3; tentatively, D is TRBD1 (5 bases). V shed 2 bases and J shed 0 bases, with 6 bases lying between them. Germline V lookup: CDR1 MNHNY, CDR2 SVGAGI (reference sequence). CDR3 size: 14 residues. The CDR3 region is CASSYKGSTDTQYF. CDR3 bases: TGTGCCAGCAGTTACAAGGGGAGCACAGATACGCAGTATTTT.

The genes are TRBV15 and TRBJ1-4; D remains unclear. Germline V CDR1 and CDR2: LNHNV, YYDKDF (reference sequence). The CDR3 is 15 amino acids. The V end was cut by 0 bases, the J end by 10 bases, with 15 bases between. The chain's CDR3 is CATSRDREGSGKLFF. CDR3 nucleotide sequence: TGTGCCACCAGCAGAGATAGGGAGGGCAGTGGAAAACTGTTTTTT.

The rearrangement joins TRBV14 to TRBJ2-5, with D perhaps TRBD2 (5 bases). This CDR3 is built from 11 residues. Germline CDR1 is SGHDN and CDR2 is FVKESK. Trimming pared 4 bases from V and 11 bases from J, leaving 11 bases between. The CDR3 sequence is CASSRVGEQYF. The CDR3 DNA reads TGTGCCAGCAGCCGCGTGGGAGAGCAGTACTTC.

The chain carries TRBV7-2 and TRBJ2-1, with D possibly matching TRBD1 (6 bases). Germline V CDR1 and CDR2: SGHTA, FQGNSA. The CDR3 totals 14 residues. Trimming took 4 bases from V and 6 from J, leaving 13 bases between them. CDR3 sequence: CASSSPGQPNEQFF. For the CDR3, the DNA is TGTGCCAGCAGCTCCCCCGGACAGCCCAATGAGCAGTTCTTC.